The next 23 T cell receptor beta chains were all read from a single sample in a study of blood T cell repertoires in COVID-19. Sequencing was performed with immunoSEQ multiplex PCR; in TCRdb, only in-frame clones are kept and a portion is missing. The sample carries about 52,000 clones, around four fifths recorded once. The sequencing input was peripheral blood. These receptors were obtained from a man between 65 and 79 years old with active COVID-19.

The gene calls are TRBV28 and TRBJ1-4; 8 nucleotides agree with TRBD1. The junction had 6 bases not matched to a gene; V was cut back by 6 bases and J by 3 bases. CDR3 length equals 15 residues. Germline V gives CDR1 MDHEN, CDR2 SYDVKM. Here the CDR3 reads CASRSQGAANEKLFF. CDR3 bases: TGTGCCAGCAGAAGCCAGGGGGCGGCTAATGAAAAACTGTTTTTT.

This rearrangement joins TRBV19 to TRBJ1-6; 9 bases fit TRBD1. V shed 5 bases and J 7 bases; nucleotides not matched to a gene: 15. The CDR3 length is 18 residues. Germline CDR1 LNHDA, CDR2 SQIVND (reference sequence). CDR3 DNA sequence: TGTGCCAGTAGTGCCACAGGGACAGGGAGGTCGGAGAATTCACCCCTCCACTTT. Protein product: CASSATGTGRSENSPLHF.

This chain uses TRBV7-2 with TRBJ2-2, with D tentatively TRBD1 (6 bases). CDR1 is SGHTA and CDR2 is FQGNSA in the germline V gene. V was shortened by 3 bases and J by 1 base, with 9 bases between the two germline ends. CDR3 size: 15 residues. The CDR3 nucleotides are TGTGCCAGCAGCTTGCAGGGGAGGAACACCGGGGAGCTGTTTTTT. Translation: CASSLQGRNTGELFF.

This clone was observed once. The V call is TRBV2, the J call TRBJ2-7; 8 bases line up with TRBD1. The ends lost 5 bases at V and 5 bases at J; junction bases unmatched: 5. The germline V gene encodes CDR1 SNHLY and CDR2 FYNNEI. The CDR3 loop spans 13 amino acids. The CDR3 reads CASSRTGPHEQYF. The DNA for the CDR3 is TGTGCCAGCAGTCGGACAGGGCCTCACGAGCAGTACTTC.

This clone was picked up one time. The chain combines TRBV7-2 with TRBJ2-1, with 7 nucleotides matching TRBD1. V lost 0 bases to trimming and J lost 9 bases; unmatched junction nucleotides: 2. This CDR3 spans 13 amino acids. From germline, CDR1 is SGHTA and CDR2 FQGNSA. As DNA, the CDR3 is TGTGCCAGCAGCTTAGCGCGGACAGGTGAGCAGTTCTTC. This codes for CASSLARTGEQFF.

This chain connects TRBV10-3 to TRBJ2-2, with D perhaps matching TRBD2 (5 bases). CDR1 ENHRY and CDR2 SYGVKD come from the germline V gene. The CDR3 length is 15 residues. The ends were cut back, 2 bases at V and 6 bases at J, with 13 bases in the middle. The CDR3 loop is CAISEGERIAGELFF. CDR3 DNA sequence: TGTGCCATCAGTGAGGGGGAGCGGATTGCCGGGGAGCTGTTTTTT.

The table lists this clone with a count of one. V gene TRBV6-5 combines with J gene TRBJ2-1, with a tentative D call TRBD1 (6 bases). This CDR3 comprises 14 residues. V lost 7 bases, J lost 9 bases, and 19 bases lay in between. Germline CDR1 reads MNHEY; CDR2 reads SVGAGI. The chain's CDR3 is CASNNGAGVTEQFF. For the CDR3, the DNA is TGTGCCAGCAACAATGGAGCAGGGGTAACTGAGCAGTTCTTC.

The rearrangement links TRBV12-5 to TRBJ2-7; a weak D match, TRBD2 (5 bases). V shed 7 bases and J shed 5 bases, with 15 bases lying between them. The CDR3 extends over 13 amino acids. Germline assignment: CDR1 LGHNT and CDR2 FRNRAP. CDR3 nucleotide sequence: TGTGCTAGTGCCCGGTCGGGGTCCGACGAGCAGTACTTC. It codes for CASARSGSDEQYF.

This chain uses TRBV5-5 with TRBJ1-5; TRBD1 agrees at 9 bases. This CDR3 region has 18 residues. The germline gives CDR1 SGHKS, CDR2 YYEKEE (reference sequence). J gave up 2 bases and V 4 bases, and 13 bases lay outside the gene matches. The CDR3 here is CASSRGPQGAYGNQPQHF. The CDR3 region has the DNA TGTGCCAGCAGCCGAGGGCCACAGGGGGCCTACGGCAATCAGCCCCAGCATTTT.

The V gene is TRBV24-1, the J gene TRBJ2-2; perhaps TRBD1 as D (8 bases). The CDR3 length is 16 residues. V lost 0 bases and J 4 bases, leaving 11 bases between the germline ends. CDR1 KGHDR and CDR2 SFDVKD come from the germline V gene. CDR3 residues: CATSDLNRGGTGELFF. CDR3 nucleotide sequence: TGTGCCACCAGTGATTTGAACAGGGGGGGCACCGGGGAGCTGTTTTTT.

The V and J genes are TRBV28 and TRBJ2-2; D is ambiguous. V was pared by 6 bases and J by 6 bases, with 17 bases between. Germline CDR1 and CDR2: MDHEN and SYDVKM. The CDR3 covers 15 residues. The CDR3 here is CASRRSVVAAGELFF. In DNA, the CDR3 is TGTGCCAGCAGAAGGTCTGTAGTCGCGGCCGGGGAGCTGTTTTTT.

In DNA form, the CDR3 reads TGTGCCAGCAGTGTCCAGGGGCGGGAGACCCAGTACTTC. This gives the protein CASSVQGRETQYF. V gene TRBV12-3 or TRBV12-4 combines with J gene TRBJ2-5; perhaps TRBD1 as D (6 bases). The V end lost 5 bases, the J end lost 5 bases, and 12 bases lay between the germline ends. There are 13 residues in the CDR3.

The V gene is TRBV18, the J gene TRBJ1-5; 10 nucleotides match TRBD1. The germline gives CDR1 KGHSH, CDR2 LQKENI. The CDR3 contains 15 residues. V lost 6 bases to trimming and J lost 4 bases; unmatched junction nucleotides: 6. CDR3 residues: CASSLLGQGNQPQHF. In DNA form, the CDR3 reads TGTGCCAGCTCCCTCCTGGGACAGGGGAATCAGCCCCAGCATTTT.

The rearrangement uses TRBV7-2 and TRBJ2-1, with 15 bases matching TRBD2. The CDR3 is made up of 15 amino acids. Germline-derived CDR1 and CDR2 are SGHTA and FQGNSA. J gave up 7 bases and V 4 bases, and 2 bases lay outside the gene matches. The CDR3 DNA is TGTGCCAGCAGCTCGGGACTAGCGGGGGGTAATGAGCAGTTCTTC. It encodes CASSSGLAGGNEQFF.

This clone was seen just once. The chain combines TRBV5-5 with TRBJ1-1, with D perhaps matching TRBD1 (5 bases). Germline assignment: CDR1 SGHKS and CDR2 YYEKEE (reference sequence). V lost 4 bases and J 5 bases, leaving 12 bases between the germline ends. The CDR3 runs to 13 residues. CDR3 protein: CASSTQGRTEAFF. The CDR3 DNA sequence: TGTGCCAGCAGCACTCAGGGAAGGACTGAAGCTTTCTTT.

This clone was seen just once. The chain recombines TRBV6-6 with TRBJ2-7; TRBD1 matches 7 bases. The CDR3 consists of 13 residues. The V and J ends lost 4 bases and 3 bases, in that order; junction bases with no gene match: 3. Germline assignment: CDR1 MNHNY and CDR2 SVGAGI (reference sequence). CDR3: CASSWGQIYEQYF. CDR3 DNA: TGTGCCAGCAGTTGGGGACAGATCTACGAGCAGTACTTC.

The V call is TRBV29-1, the J call TRBJ2-7, with 7 bases fitting TRBD1. This CDR3 is built from 12 residues. The germline gives CDR1 SQVTM, CDR2 ANQGSEA. Trimming cost V 4 bases and J 6 bases; bases outside gene matches: 6. CDR3 nucleotides: TGCAGCGTTGCTCGGACAGGTTCCGAGCAGTACTTC. It is translated as CSVARTGSEQYF.

V usage is TRBV28 and J usage is TRBJ2-3; D perhaps matches TRBD1 (6 bases). V shed 3 bases and J shed 6 bases, with 13 bases lying between them. The CDR3 has 14 amino acids. The germline gives CDR1 MDHEN, CDR2 SYDVKM. CDR3 protein: CASSFGGGIDTQYF. The CDR3 DNA follows: TGTGCCAGCAGTTTTGGGGGCGGTATTGATACGCAGTATTTT.

This clone came up a few times. This chain connects TRBV27 to TRBJ2-7, with 11 bases matching TRBD2. Trimming took 0 bases from V and 0 from J; bases not matched to a gene: 7. Germline CDR1 is MNHEY and CDR2 is SMNVEV (reference sequence). The CDR3 length is 18 residues. CDR3: CASSLSWRLAGSSYEQYF. Written as DNA, the CDR3 is TGTGCCAGCAGTTTATCGTGGCGACTAGCGGGGAGCTCCTACGAGCAGTACTTC.

This chain connects TRBV12-3 or TRBV12-4 to TRBJ2-1; D gene ambiguous. The CDR3 is 11 residues long. Trimming stripped 5 bases from V and 10 bases from J, with 9 bases between. The CDR3: CASSIGREQFF. The CDR3 DNA sequence: TGTGCCAGCAGTATCGGTCGGGAGCAGTTCTTC.

The V call is TRBV5-6, the J call TRBJ2-3, with TRBD2 matching 8 bases. The CDR3 is made up of 15 amino acids. Germline V gives CDR1 SGHDT, CDR2 YYEEEE. The V and J ends lost 3 bases and 5 bases, in that order; junction bases with no gene match: 8. The CDR3 reads CASSWLGGVLDTQYF. In nucleotides, the CDR3 is TGTGCCAGCAGCTGGCTCGGGGGGGTCTTAGATACGCAGTATTTT.

This clone was observed a few times. The rearrangement joins TRBV27 to TRBJ1-1; 8 bases are a match to TRBD1. The CDR3 length is 14 residues. Germline trimming cut 7 bases from V and 1 base from J; bases unmatched to any gene: 5. CDR1 is MNHEY, CDR2 SMNVEV, per germline (reference sequence). This CDR3 reads CASNRQGPNTEAFF. The DNA for the CDR3 is TGTGCCAGCAACCGACAGGGGCCGAACACTGAAGCTTTCTTT.

V usage is TRBV3-1 (or the pseudogene TRBV3-2) and J usage is TRBJ2-2, with 12 bases fitting TRBD2. The CDR3 length is 17 residues. CDR1 and CDR2 (germline): LGHDT, YNNKEL (reference sequence). V was clipped by 0 bases and J by 7 bases; unmatched bases: 6. The CDR3 nucleotides read TGTGCCAGCAGCCAAGAACTAGCGGGGGGCCGAGGCGGGGAGCTGTTTTTT. This gives the protein CASSQELAGGRGGELFF.